This T cell receptor (beta chain) was documented in a study of blood T cell repertoires in COVID-19. Study-wide background: Specimens from acute and convalescent COVID-19 originated in the United States, Italy and Spain. From T cells, B-cell-depleted T cells, or PBMCs came the material, which was cDNA or gDNA.

The V and J ends lost 5 bases and 6 bases, in that order; junction bases with no gene match: 11. There are 16 residues in the CDR3. Germline-derived CDR1 and CDR2 are SGHTA and FQGNSA. Authors' analysis steps: Reference gene primers were amplified, and this amplification served to estimate nucleated cell counts. TCRdb's table, derived via immunoSEQ multiplex PCR, lists solely in-frame clones and lacks some. That table is the source of V, J and clone size, and D and trimming were worked out from the DNA. The table records 97,000 or so clones, 80% to 95% of them present only once. The rearrangement links TRBV7-2 to TRBJ1-5, with 9 bases fitting TRBD1. This receptor was identified in a woman aged 45-65 years with COVID-19, enrolled during active disease. Sequencing was done on a sample of peripheral blood. CDR3 amino acids: CASSLSGTGSLQPQHF. CDR3 nucleotides: TGTGCCAGCAGCCTCTCCGGGACAGGGAGTCTTCAGCCCCAGCATTTT.